Presented here are 5 T cell receptor beta chains from one specimen sequenced in a study of shared clonotypes between healthy human individuals. Measured with immunoSEQ multiplex PCR; TCRdb has only the in-frame clones, and not every one. The sample holds 1.6 million or so clones, 96% seen once. Source material: naive CD4+ T cells sorted from blood. Subset of the sample: CD45RA+ positively selected. These receptors were taken from a young man in good health.

The rearrangement joins TRBV6-1 to TRBJ2-3; no firm D call. In germline, CDR1 is MNHNS, CDR2 SASEGT. The V end was cut by 7 bases, the J end by 6 bases, with 14 bases between. The CDR3 has 13 residues. CDR3 sequence (DNA): TGTGCCAGCACCCAGAGGCTGGGGGATACGCAGTATTTT. Amino acids: CASTQRLGDTQYF.

V and J are TRBV4-1 and TRBJ1-1, with D maybe TRBD1 (6 bases). Germline CDR1 MGHRA, CDR2 YSYEKL. The V and J ends lost 3 bases and 1 base respectively, with 12 bases between them. CDR3 length: 15 amino acids. In DNA form, the CDR3 reads TGCGCCAGCAGCCATGTCCCACAGGGGAACACTGAAGCTTTCTTT. Translated: CASSHVPQGNTEAFF.

CDR3 loop: CASSRDPSSTDTQYF. DNA for the CDR3: TGTGCCAGCAGCCGGGACCCTTCTAGCACAGATACGCAGTATTTT. This chain uses TRBV6-5 with TRBJ2-3; D may be TRBD1 or TRBD2 (5 bases each). V lost 6 bases and J lost 0, with 13 bases in between. The V gene's germline CDR1 is MNHEY and CDR2 SVGAGI. The CDR3 is 15 amino acids.

This chain uses TRBV27 with TRBJ2-7; possibly TRBD1 for D (5 bases). The CDR3 has 13 residues. V lost 6 bases and J lost 6, with 15 bases in between. Per germline, CDR1 MNHEY and CDR2 SMNVEV (reference sequence). The CDR3 spells CASSWAGAVEQYF. Written as DNA, the CDR3 is TGTGCCAGCAGCTGGGCTGGGGCCGTCGAGCAGTACTTC.

The chain combines TRBV10-3 with TRBJ1-1, with 9 bases that match TRBD1. The CDR3 spans 15 residues. CDR1 and CDR2 (germline): ENHRY, SYGVKD. J lost 1 base, V lost 4 bases, and 4 bases had no gene match. CDR3 coding DNA: TGTGCCATCAGTGGGACAGGGGTTGGGAACACTGAAGCTTTCTTT. Its protein product is CAISGTGVGNTEAFF.